Presented here are 21 T cell receptor beta chains from one specimen sequenced in a study of CD8+CD57+ T cells in acquired aplastic anemia. Sequencing involved patients with CD8+CD57+ cell expansion previously shown by flow cytometry. CDR3 and TCR beta VDJ profiling relied on genomic DNA as the template. TCRdb called the reads again in MiXCR, with one record for every CDR3 protein. The sample contains under 200,000 distinct CDR3 sequences, roughly 45% of which appear only once. Specimen: sorted CD4+, CD8+, or CD8+CD57+ T cells (not recorded which) from PBMCs. The receptors derive from a human donor with aplastic anemia.

With regard to this clonotype: Its ends do not fully match the called genes, so a read error is possible. The rearrangement links TRBV7-2 to TRBJ1-2; D uncertain. This CDR3 spans 13 amino acids. CDR1 SGHTA and CDR2 FQGNSA come from the germline V gene. CDR3 loop: CASSAGWPPSTSF. CDR3 in DNA: TGCGCCAGCAGCGCCGGATGGCCTCCTAGCACATCCTTC.

The table lists this clonotype with many counts. The chain couples TRBV19 to TRBJ1-3; D perhaps matches TRBD1 (6 bases). Germline V gene data show CDR1 as LNHDA and CDR2 as SQIVND (reference sequence). Trimming shortened V by 11 bases and J by 0 bases, and 14 bases separated the two germline ends. The CDR3 spans 14 residues. In nucleotides, the CDR3 is TGTGCCTGCAAGGGGGTAAACTCTGGAAACACCATATATTTT. Translating it yields CACKGVNSGNTIYF. Together with reference TRBV19 and TRBJ1-3, the CDR3 gives the full variable domain: DGGITQSPKYLFRKEGQNVTLSCEQNLNHDAMYWYRQDPGQGLRLIYYSQIVNDFQKGDIAEGYSVSREKKESFPLTVTSAQKNPTAFYLCACKGVNSGNTIYFGEGSWLTVV.

This clonotype appeared a few times. A much larger clonotype is one base distant, so this may be a read error. This chain uses TRBV20-1 with TRBJ2-1; unclear D gene. This CDR3 is built from 13 residues. Per germline, CDR1 DFQATT and CDR2 SNEGSKA (reference sequence). CDR3 in amino acids: CTAPSARSREQFF. In DNA form, the CDR3 reads TGCACTGCCCCGTCAGCCCGTTCGAGGGAGCAGTTCTTC.

This clonotype was seen repeatedly, ten times or more. CDR3 region: CASSLANNGLAGGRAEQYF. In DNA form, the CDR3 reads TGCGCCAGCAGCTTGGCCAATAACGGACTAGCGGGGGGGCGTGCCGAGCAGTACTTC. The genes are TRBV5-1 and TRBJ2-7; 15 bases map to TRBD2. The J segment lost 6 bases and the V segment lost 0 bases, leaving 13 bases of the junction unmatched. The CDR3 is made up of 19 amino acids. The germline CDR1 and CDR2 sequences are SGHRS and YFSETQ.

There are many counts of this clonotype. A read error may produce the germline difference seen at one junction end. This chain joins TRBV10-3 and TRBJ1-1; 7 bases map to TRBD1. The germline V gene has CDR1 ENHRY and CDR2 SYGVKD. The CDR3 is 16 amino acids. CDR3 DNA sequence: TGTGCCAGCAGTTACGGGGCAGGGGGACCAAACACTGAAGCTTTCTTT. Amino acids: CASSYGAGGPNTEAFF.

The sample holds many counts of this clonotype. The chain couples TRBV7-6 to TRBJ2-2; D is undetermined. CDR1 is SGHVS, CDR2 FNYEAQ, per germline. The CDR3 loop spans 16 amino acids. V was pared by 1 base and J by 1 base, with 10 bases between. The CDR3 DNA is TGTGCCAGCAGCTTAGTGGCAGTCGGGAACACCGGGGAGCTGTTTTTT. Translation gives CASSLVAVGNTGELFF.

This chain connects TRBV15 to TRBJ2-1; 7 bases match TRBD2. V trimming: 0 bases; J trimming: 6 bases; junction bases outside the gene matches: 5. Germline CDR1 and CDR2: LNHNV and YYDKDF (reference sequence). This CDR3 spans 15 amino acids. CDR3 region: CATSRDRAGSNEQFF. The CDR3 DNA sequence: TGTGCCACCAGCAGAGATCGAGCGGGGTCCAATGAGCAGTTCTTC.

The V and J genes are TRBV11-2 and TRBJ1-1; 8 bases agree with TRBD1. After removal of 3 bases from V and 7 bases from J, the junction contained 10 bases not matched to a gene. This CDR3 spans 15 amino acids. Germline values: CDR1 SGHAT, CDR2 FQNNGV. The CDR3: CASSFRGQAGNEAFF. The CDR3 DNA is TGTGCCAGCAGCTTCAGGGGGCAGGCGGGAAATGAAGCTTTCTTT.

V gene TRBV9 combines with J gene TRBJ1-6, with 9 nucleotides matching TRBD1. The CDR3 is 14 amino acids. The V gene end was trimmed by 7 bases and the J gene end by 9 bases; junction bases not matched to a gene: 8. Germline V CDR1 and CDR2: SGDLS, YYNGEE. The CDR3 loop is CASGTRDRVSPLHF. The CDR3 DNA follows: TGTGCCAGCGGGACCCGGGACAGGGTTTCACCCCTCCACTTT.

This clonotype was counted many times. This rearrangement joins TRBV9 to TRBJ1-1; 9 nucleotides match TRBD1. The CDR3 length is 15 residues. With V trimmed by 2 bases and J by 5 bases, 7 bases remained unmatched. Germline CDR1 reads SGDLS; CDR2 reads YYNGEE. The CDR3 DNA reads as TGTGCCAGCAGCGTGGGACAGGGCGCACAAACTGAAGCTTTCTTT. This gives the protein CASSVGQGAQTEAFF.

This clonotype showed up many times. The chain uses TRBV19 and TRBJ1-1; D is possibly TRBD1 (5 bases). CDR1 and CDR2 (germline): LNHDA, SQIVND (reference sequence). This CDR3 has 13 amino acids. V gave up 11 bases and J gave up 8 bases, with 21 bases separating them. The DNA for the CDR3 is TGTGCCGCCTCACAAAGTGGGGCAGTCGAAGCTTTCTTT. Amino acid sequence: CAASQSGAVEAFF.

This clonotype was seen ten or more times. The rearrangement joins TRBV12-3 or TRBV12-4 to TRBJ2-1, with 8 bases matching TRBD1. J was trimmed by 8 bases and V by 5 bases; bases with no gene match: 11. This CDR3 contains 15 residues. For the CDR3, the DNA is TGTGCCAGCAGTCGGGGCAGGGGGCGCATCCATGAGCAGTTCTTC. Its translation is CASSRGRGRIHEQFF.

There are many counts of this clonotype. The chain has TRBV5-6 and TRBJ1-3; D is ambiguous. CDR1 is SGHDT and CDR2 is YYEEEE in the germline V gene. Trimming took off 4 bases at V and 7 bases at J, with 18 bases between the two ends. The CDR3 runs to 15 residues. The DNA for the CDR3 is TGTGCCAGCAGCAACCCCGGACGGATGGGGAACACCATATATTTT. Translation: CASSNPGRMGNTIYF.

This clonotype has at least ten counts. CDR3 bases: TGTGCCAGCAGCACTCGACTAGCGGCAGATACGCAGTATTTT. Protein product: CASSTRLAADTQYF. The chain couples TRBV9 to TRBJ2-3, with 9 positions matching TRBD2. This CDR3 is built from 14 residues. The V and J ends lost 4 bases and 4 bases, in that order; junction bases with no gene match: 4. In germline, CDR1 is SGDLS, CDR2 YYNGEE.

Only one count was recorded for this clonotype. This chain uses TRBV29-1 with TRBJ1-2, with TRBD1 identical over 7 bases. The V segment lost 5 bases and the J segment 6 bases; nucleotides outside the gene matches: 3. The CDR3 runs 11 residues. Germline V lookup: CDR1 SQVTM, CDR2 ANQGSEA. DNA of the CDR3: TGCAGCGTTACGGACAGGCATGGCTACACCTTC. Encoded protein: CSVTDRHGYTF.

In the case of this clonotype: The junction departs from the called germline gene at one end, perhaps through a read error. This chain joins TRBV10-1 and TRBJ2-7; 10 bases match TRBD2. CDR3 length: 14 amino acids. The germline V gene encodes CDR1 WNHNN and CDR2 SYGVQD (reference sequence). CDR3 nucleotide sequence: TGTGCCAGCAGTTTACGGACTAGCGGATACGAGCAGTACTTC. Encoded protein: CASSLRTSGYEQYF.

This clonotype was counted at least ten times. V and J are TRBV5-6 and TRBJ1-6; D may be TRBD1 (5 bases). CDR3 length equals 18 residues. CDR1 and CDR2 (germline): SGHDT, YYEEEE. Trimming shortened V by 1 base and J by 6 bases, and 20 bases separated the two germline ends. The CDR3 region has the DNA TGTGCCAGCAGCTTGATCCAATCCGGCCAGGGACGTAATTCACCCCTCCACTTT. Protein sequence: CASSLIQSGQGRNSPLHF.

The chain joins TRBV2 to TRBJ2-7, with 9 positions matching TRBD2. V shed 6 bases and J 0 bases; nucleotides not matched to a gene: 6. CDR3 length equals 15 residues. Germline CDR1 SNHLY, CDR2 FYNNEI. This CDR3 reads CASRFGLAISYEQYF. As DNA, the CDR3 is TGTGCCAGCAGATTTGGACTAGCGATCTCCTACGAGCAGTACTTC.

About this clonotype itself: A much larger clone lies one base from this, so it may be a read error. The CDR3 carries no conserved terminal phenylalanine or tryptophan, so it likely arises from a read error. The rearrangement links TRBV25-1 to TRBJ1-6; the D is unclear. The CDR3 contains 14 residues. V shed 5 bases and J shed 8 bases, with 13 bases lying between them. Per the germline V gene, CDR1 is MGHDK and CDR2 is SYGVNS. The DNA for the CDR3 is TGTGCCAGCAGTTTATTTCCGAAAGATTCACCCCTCCACTCT. It yields the protein CASSLFPKDSPLHS.

The chain couples TRBV24-1 to TRBJ2-3, with D perhaps matching TRBD1 (6 bases). The CDR3 length is 14 residues. In germline, CDR1 is KGHDR, CDR2 SFDVKD. Trimming removed 4 bases from V and 2 bases from J, with 9 bases in between. CDR3 bases: TGTGCCACCAGTGACCCAGGGGACACAGATACGCAGTATTTT. Translating it yields CATSDPGDTDTQYF.

Comments on this clonotype: Without the conserved terminal phenylalanine or tryptophan, this CDR3 likely stems from a read error. The V call is TRBV10-3, the J call TRBJ2-7; D is perhaps TRBD1 or TRBD2 (5 bases each). Germline assignment: CDR1 ENHRY and CDR2 SYGVKD. With 2 bases removed from V and 3 bases from J, the gap between germline ends came to 14 bases. The CDR3 is 15 residues long. For the CDR3, the DNA is TGTGCCATCAGTGAGATGAGTGGGGGAATCTACGAGCAGTACCTC. Translated, it gives CAISEMSGGIYEQYL.